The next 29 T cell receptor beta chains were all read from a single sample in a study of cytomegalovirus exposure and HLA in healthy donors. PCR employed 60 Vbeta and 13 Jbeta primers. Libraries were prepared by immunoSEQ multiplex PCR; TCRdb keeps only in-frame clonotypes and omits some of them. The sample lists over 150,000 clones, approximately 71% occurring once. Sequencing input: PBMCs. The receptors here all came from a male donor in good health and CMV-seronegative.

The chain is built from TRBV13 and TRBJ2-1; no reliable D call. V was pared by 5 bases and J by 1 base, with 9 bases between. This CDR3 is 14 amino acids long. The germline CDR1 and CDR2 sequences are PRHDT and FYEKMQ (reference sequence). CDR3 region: CASSPGLSYNEQFF. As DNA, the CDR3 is TGTGCCAGCAGCCCCGGTCTGTCCTACAATGAGCAGTTCTTC.

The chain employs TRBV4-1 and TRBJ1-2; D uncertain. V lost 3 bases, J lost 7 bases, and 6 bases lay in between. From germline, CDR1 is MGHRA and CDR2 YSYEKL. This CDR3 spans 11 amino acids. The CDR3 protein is CASSHNGGYTF. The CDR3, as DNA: TGCGCCAGCAGCCATAACGGTGGCTACACCTTC.

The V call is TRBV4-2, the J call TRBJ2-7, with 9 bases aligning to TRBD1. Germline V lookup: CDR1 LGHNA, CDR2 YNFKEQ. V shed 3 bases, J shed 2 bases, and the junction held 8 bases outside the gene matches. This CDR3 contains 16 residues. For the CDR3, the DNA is TGTGCCAGCAGCCACCATTTAGGACAGGGGCCCTACGAGCAGTACTTC. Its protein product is CASSHHLGQGPYEQYF.

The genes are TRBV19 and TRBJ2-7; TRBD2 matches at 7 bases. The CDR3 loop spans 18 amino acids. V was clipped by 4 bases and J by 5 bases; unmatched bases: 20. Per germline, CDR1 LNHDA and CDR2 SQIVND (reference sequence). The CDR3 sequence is CASSTTKVGGDGNNEQYF. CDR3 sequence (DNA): TGTGCCAGTAGTACCACAAAAGTTGGGGGGGACGGGAACAACGAGCAGTACTTC.

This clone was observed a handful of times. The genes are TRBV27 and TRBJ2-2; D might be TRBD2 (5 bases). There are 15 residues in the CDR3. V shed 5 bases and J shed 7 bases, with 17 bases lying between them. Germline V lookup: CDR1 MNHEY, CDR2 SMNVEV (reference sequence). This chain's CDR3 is CASSQGGRRGGELFF. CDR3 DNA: TGTGCCAGCAGTCAAGGAGGCAGGCGAGGCGGGGAGCTGTTTTTT.

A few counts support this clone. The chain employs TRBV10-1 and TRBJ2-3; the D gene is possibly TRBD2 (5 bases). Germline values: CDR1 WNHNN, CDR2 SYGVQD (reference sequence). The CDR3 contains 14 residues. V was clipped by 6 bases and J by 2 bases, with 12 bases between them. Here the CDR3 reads CASRGEGATDTQYF. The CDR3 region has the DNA TGCGCCAGCAGAGGTGAGGGTGCCACAGATACGCAGTATTTT.

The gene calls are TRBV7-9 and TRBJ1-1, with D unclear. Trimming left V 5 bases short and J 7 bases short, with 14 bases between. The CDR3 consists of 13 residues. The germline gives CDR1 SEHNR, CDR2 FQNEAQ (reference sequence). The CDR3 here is CASSQAFFIEAFF. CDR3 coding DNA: TGTGCCAGCAGCCAGGCATTTTTTATTGAAGCTTTCTTT.

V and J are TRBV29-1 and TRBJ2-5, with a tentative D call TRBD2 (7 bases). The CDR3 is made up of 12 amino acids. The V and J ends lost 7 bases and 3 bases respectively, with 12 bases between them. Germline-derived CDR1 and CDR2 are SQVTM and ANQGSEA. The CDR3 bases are TGCAGCGCTAGGGGGGGCGAAGAGACCCAGTACTTC. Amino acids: CSARGGEETQYF. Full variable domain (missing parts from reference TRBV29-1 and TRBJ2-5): SAVISQKPSRDICQRGTSLTIQCQVDSQVTMMFWYRQQPGQSLTLIATANQGSEATYESGFVIDKFPISRPNLTFSTLTVSNMSPEDSSIYLCSARGGEETQYFGPGTRLLVL.

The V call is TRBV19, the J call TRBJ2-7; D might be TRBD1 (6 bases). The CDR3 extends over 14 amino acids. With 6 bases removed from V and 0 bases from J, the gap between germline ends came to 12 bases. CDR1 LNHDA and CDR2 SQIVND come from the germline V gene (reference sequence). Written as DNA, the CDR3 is TGTGCCAGTAGATTGAACAGGGACTCCTACGAGCAGTACTTC. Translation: CASRLNRDSYEQYF.

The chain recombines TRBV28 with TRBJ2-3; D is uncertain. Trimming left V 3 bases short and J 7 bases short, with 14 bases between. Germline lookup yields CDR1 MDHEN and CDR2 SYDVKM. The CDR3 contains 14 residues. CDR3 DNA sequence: TGTGCCAGCAGTTTCCTAGACTTGCGAAATACGCAGTATTTT. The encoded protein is CASSFLDLRNTQYF. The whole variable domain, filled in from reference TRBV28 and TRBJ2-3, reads DVKVTQSSRYLVKRTGEKVFLECVQDMDHENMFWYRQDPGLGLRLIYFSYDVKMKEKGDIPEGYSVSREKKERFSLILESASTNQTSMYLCASSFLDLRNTQYFGPGTRLTVL.

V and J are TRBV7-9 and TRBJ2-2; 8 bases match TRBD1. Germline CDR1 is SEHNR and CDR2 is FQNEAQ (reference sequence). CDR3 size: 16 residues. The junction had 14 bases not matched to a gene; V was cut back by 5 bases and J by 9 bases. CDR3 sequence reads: CASSPPGQGAGRELFF. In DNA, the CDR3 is TGTGCCAGCAGCCCACCCGGCCAGGGGGCTGGTAGGGAGCTGTTTTTT.

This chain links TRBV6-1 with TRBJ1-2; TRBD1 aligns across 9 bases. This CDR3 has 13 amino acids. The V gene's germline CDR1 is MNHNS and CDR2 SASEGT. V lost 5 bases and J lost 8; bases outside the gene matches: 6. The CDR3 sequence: CASSSDRGQGYTF. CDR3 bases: TGTGCCAGCAGTTCGGACAGGGGTCAGGGCTACACCTTC.

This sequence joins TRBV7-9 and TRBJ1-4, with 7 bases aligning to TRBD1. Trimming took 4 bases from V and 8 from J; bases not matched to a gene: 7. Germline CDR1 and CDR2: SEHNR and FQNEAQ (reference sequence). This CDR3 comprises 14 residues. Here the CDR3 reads CASSSTGYWEKLFF. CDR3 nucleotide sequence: TGTGCCAGCAGCTCGACAGGGTATTGGGAAAAACTGTTTTTT.

CDR3 sequence: CASSSIAGRSYNEQFF. The CDR3 DNA is TGCGCCAGCAGCTCCATAGCGGGAAGGTCCTACAATGAGCAGTTCTTC. The V call is TRBV5-1, the J call TRBJ2-1, with 8 bases identical to TRBD2. The CDR3 extends over 16 amino acids. J lost 1 base, V lost 3 bases, and 6 bases had no gene match. CDR1 SGHRS and CDR2 YFSETQ come from the germline V gene.

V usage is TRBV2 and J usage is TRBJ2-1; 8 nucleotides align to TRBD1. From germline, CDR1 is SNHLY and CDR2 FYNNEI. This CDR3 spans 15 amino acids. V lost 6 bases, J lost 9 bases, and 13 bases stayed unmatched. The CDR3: CASRRRGQATGEQFF. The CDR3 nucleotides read TGTGCCAGCAGACGACGGGGACAGGCCACCGGTGAGCAGTTCTTC. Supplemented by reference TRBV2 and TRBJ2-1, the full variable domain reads EPEVTQTPSHQVTQMGQEVILRCVPISNHLYFYWYRQILGQKVEFLVSFYNNEISEKSEIFDDQFSVERPDGSNFTLKIRSTKLEDSAMYFCASRRRGQATGEQFFGPGTRLTVL.

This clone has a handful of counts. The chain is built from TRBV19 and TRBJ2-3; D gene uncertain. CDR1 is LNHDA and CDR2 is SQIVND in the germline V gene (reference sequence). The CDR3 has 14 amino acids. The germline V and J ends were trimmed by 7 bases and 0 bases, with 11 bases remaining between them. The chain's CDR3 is CASTNIRSTDTQYF. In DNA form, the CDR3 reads TGTGCCAGTACAAACATCCGAAGCACAGATACGCAGTATTTT.

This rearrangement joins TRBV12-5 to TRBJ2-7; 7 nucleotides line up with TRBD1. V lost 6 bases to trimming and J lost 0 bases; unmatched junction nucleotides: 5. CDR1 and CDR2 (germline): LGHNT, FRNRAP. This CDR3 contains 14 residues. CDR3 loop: CASGRGQPSYEQYF. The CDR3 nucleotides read TGTGCTAGTGGAAGGGGACAGCCCTCCTACGAGCAGTACTTC.

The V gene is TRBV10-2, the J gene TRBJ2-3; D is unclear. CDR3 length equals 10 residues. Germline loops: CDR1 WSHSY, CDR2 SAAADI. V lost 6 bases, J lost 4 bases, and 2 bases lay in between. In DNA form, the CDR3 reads TGCGCCAGCAGCTCAGATACGCAGTATTTT. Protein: CASSSDTQYF.

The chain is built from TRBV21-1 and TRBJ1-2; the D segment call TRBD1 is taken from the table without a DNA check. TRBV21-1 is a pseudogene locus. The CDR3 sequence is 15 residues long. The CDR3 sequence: CASSTRQGMDYGYTF. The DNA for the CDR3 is TGTGCCAGCAGCACCCGACAGGGAATGGACTATGGCTACACCTTC.

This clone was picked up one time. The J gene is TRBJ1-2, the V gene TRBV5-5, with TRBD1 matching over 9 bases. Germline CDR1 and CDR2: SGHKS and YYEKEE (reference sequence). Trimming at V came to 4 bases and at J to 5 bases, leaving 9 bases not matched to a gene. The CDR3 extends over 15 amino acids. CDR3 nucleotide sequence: TGTGCCAGCAGCCGTGGCAGGGACAGGGAGTATGGCTACACCTTC. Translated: CASSRGRDREYGYTF.

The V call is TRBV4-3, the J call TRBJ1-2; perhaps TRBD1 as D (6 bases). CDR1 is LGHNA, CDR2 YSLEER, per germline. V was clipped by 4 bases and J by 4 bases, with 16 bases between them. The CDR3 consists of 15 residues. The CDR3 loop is CASSLFQGSGYGYTF. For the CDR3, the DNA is TGCGCCAGCAGCCTCTTTCAGGGGAGCGGCTATGGCTACACCTTC.

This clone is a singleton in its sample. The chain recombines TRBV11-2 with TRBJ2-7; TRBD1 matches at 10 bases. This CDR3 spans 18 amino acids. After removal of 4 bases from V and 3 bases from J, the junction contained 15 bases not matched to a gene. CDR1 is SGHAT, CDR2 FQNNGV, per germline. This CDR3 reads CASSSISKPGQGLYEQYF. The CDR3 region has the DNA TGTGCCAGCAGCTCCATATCGAAACCGGGACAGGGGCTCTACGAGCAGTACTTC. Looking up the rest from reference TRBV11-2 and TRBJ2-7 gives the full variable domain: EAGVAQSPRYKIIEKRQSVAFWCNPISGHATLYWYQQILGQGPKLLIQFQNNGVVDDSQLPKDRFSAERLKGVDSTLKIQPAKLEDSAVYLCASSSISKPGQGLYEQYFGPGTRLTVT.

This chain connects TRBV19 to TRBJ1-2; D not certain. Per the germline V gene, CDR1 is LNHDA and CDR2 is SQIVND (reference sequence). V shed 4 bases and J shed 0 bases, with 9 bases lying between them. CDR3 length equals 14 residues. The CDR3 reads CASSRASANYGYTF. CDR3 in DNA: TGTGCCAGTAGTAGGGCCTCAGCTAACTATGGCTACACCTTC.

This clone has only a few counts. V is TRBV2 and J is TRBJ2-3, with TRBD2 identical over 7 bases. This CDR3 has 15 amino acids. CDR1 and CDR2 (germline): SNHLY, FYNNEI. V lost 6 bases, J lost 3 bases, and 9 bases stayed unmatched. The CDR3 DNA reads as TGTGCCAGCAGCGAGAGCGGGGAGGTAACAGATACGCAGTATTTT. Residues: CASSESGEVTDTQYF.

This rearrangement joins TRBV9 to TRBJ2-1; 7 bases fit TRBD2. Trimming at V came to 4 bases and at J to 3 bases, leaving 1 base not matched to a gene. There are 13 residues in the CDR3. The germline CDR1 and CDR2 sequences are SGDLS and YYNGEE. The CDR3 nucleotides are TGTGCCAGCAGCCGGGACTACTACAATGAGCAGTTCTTC. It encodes CASSRDYYNEQFF.

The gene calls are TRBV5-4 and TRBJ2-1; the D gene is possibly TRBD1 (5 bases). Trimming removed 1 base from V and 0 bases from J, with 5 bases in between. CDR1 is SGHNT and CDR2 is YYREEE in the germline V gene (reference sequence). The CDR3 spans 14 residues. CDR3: CASSLQGSYNEQFF. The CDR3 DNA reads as TGTGCCAGCAGCTTGCAGGGCTCCTACAATGAGCAGTTCTTC. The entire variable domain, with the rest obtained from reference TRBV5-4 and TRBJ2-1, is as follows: ETGVTQSPTHLIKTRGQQVTLRCSSQSGHNTVSWYQQALGQGPQFIFQYYREEENGRGNFPPRFSGLQFPNYSSELNVNALELDDSALYLCASSLQGSYNEQFFGPGTRLTVL.

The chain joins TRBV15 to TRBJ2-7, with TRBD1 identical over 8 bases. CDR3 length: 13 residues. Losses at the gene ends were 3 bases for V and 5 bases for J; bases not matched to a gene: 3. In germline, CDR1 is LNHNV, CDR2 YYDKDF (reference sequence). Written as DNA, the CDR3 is TGTGCCACCAGCAGCCAGGGGGCCCACGAGCAGTACTTC. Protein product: CATSSQGAHEQYF.

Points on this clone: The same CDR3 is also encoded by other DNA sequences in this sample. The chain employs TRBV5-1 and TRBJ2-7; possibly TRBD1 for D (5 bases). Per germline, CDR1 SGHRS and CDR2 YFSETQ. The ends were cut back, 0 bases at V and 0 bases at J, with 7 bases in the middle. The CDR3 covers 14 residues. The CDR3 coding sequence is TGCGCCAGCAGCTTGGGGGGCAGCTCCTACGAGCAGTACTTC. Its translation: CASSLGGSSYEQYF.

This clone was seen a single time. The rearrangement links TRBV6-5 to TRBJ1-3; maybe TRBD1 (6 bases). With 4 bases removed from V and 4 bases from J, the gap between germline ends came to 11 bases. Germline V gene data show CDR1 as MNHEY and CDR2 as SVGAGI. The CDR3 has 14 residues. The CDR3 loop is CASSFQGYGNTIYF. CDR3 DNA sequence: TGTGCCAGCAGTTTTCAGGGGTACGGAAACACCATATATTTT.